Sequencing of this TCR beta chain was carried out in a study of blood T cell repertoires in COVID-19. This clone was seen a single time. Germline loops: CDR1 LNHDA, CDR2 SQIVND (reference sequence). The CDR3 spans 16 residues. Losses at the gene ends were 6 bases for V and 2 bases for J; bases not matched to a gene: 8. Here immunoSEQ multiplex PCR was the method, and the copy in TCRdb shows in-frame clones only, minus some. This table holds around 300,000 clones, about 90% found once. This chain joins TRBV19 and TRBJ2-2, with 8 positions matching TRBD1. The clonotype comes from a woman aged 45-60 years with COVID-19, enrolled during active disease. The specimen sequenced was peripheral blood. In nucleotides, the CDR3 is TGTGCCAGTAGGGGGATCGACAGGGGCAACACCGGGGAGCTGTTTTTT. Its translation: CASRGIDRGNTGELFF.